This record covers a single T cell receptor beta chain. This clone was observed a few times. Its binding antigen is unknown. The input lacks base qualities; no much larger clone sits a single base away. The cohort consisted of 600 to 700 healthy bone marrow donors. At the time of sampling, every cohort member was nominally healthy, though immune exposures that went unrecorded were likely present. The donor tested CMV seronegative, placing the donor among the 300 to 450 seronegative members of the cohort. Every donor gave a peripheral blood sample, and the peripheral blood mononuclear cells from that sample were used for TCR beta sequencing. Genomic DNA was extracted from the blood cell samples with the Qiagen DNeasy Blood Extraction Kit. The library was prepared using the immunoSEQ multiplex PCR assay. For the multiplex PCR, a mixture combining 60 forward primers for TCR Vbeta segments and 13 reverse primers for TCR Jbeta segments was used. The CDR3 region of rearranged TCR beta genes was amplified from genomic DNA with a multiplex PCR assay. The amplified TCR beta libraries were sequenced on the Illumina HiSeq System as 87-base-pair reads. As for how the authors treated the data: A later analysis tallied about 77 million unique TCR beta chains across the 650 to 750 repertoires, and approximately 12 million of those chains were shared by two or more donors. A nearest-neighbor algorithm error-corrected the raw reads and collapsed the reads into unique sequences, merging closely related sequences to remove PCR and sequencing errors. To assign V, D and J gene segments, CDR3 sequences were aligned to IMGT reference sequences. For a sequence to be retained, a match of at least six nucleotides to both a V gene segment and a J gene segment was required. A rearrangement was called productive if the CDR3 had no stop codons and remained in frame with V and J, and every other rearrangement was called non-productive. Following IMGT convention, CDR3 was defined as the stretch from the second conserved V-encoded cysteine to the conserved J-encoded phenylalanine. Sequences without an unambiguous match to a single V gene segment were excluded from the earlier analysis of a few hundred of the donors. In an earlier analysis of about 590 of the donors, a V segment was called functional when productive rearrangements were above 56.7%, and segregating when the standard deviation between donors exceeded 5%. A statistical classification framework was built for diagnosing cytomegalovirus status from the catalog of TCR beta chain sequences. In a later analysis, V and J genes were assigned by comparing TCR nucleotide sequences against IMGT/GENE-DB human TR gene sequences. The TCRdist pipeline was used in a later analysis to assign CDR3 sequences and most-parsimonious VDJ recombination scenarios. A later analysis defined each TCR beta chain by its CDR3 amino acid sequence plus V-gene family, and excluded reads lacking a unique V-gene family. To address suspected cross-contamination and a sequencing artifact, a later analysis removed 592 highly shared, low-generation-probability nucleotide sequences. A later analysis calculated a clonal expansion index for each public chain from normalized within-repertoire ranks of inferred template counts. Generation probabilities in a later analysis came from a VDJ recombination model fitted to out-of-frame rearrangements, and those results were checked against IGoR. Hypergeometric tests were used in a later analysis to score TCR-TCR, TCR-HLA and TCR-CMV co-occurrence, with a repertoire-size bias correction applied to the TCR pairs. In a later analysis, false discovery rates were estimated by permuting HLA or CMV assignments 20 times. A later analysis grouped co-occurring TCRs with DBSCAN, adding TCRdist sequence similarity when clustering within HLA-allele-positive subsets. Repertoires with fewer than 30,000 or more than 120,000 public chains were left out of co-occurrence clustering, as were four to six repertoires with anomalous nucleotide sharing. Sourced from immuneACCESS, this table was stored by TCRdb with only in-frame sequences that have V and J called. A share of the clones is absent; for the studies checked, an unresolved V gene accounts for under half, and the remainder has no known explanation. V and J calls and clone size are those listed in that table; D and trimming were worked out from the DNA. A total of some 160,000 clones appear in this sample, roughly four fifths of them only once. In total, the top ten clones hold approximately 0.47% of the sample.

These data belong to a study of cytomegalovirus exposure and HLA in healthy donors (dated by TCRdb to about 2017). Regarding the complete study: In an earlier analysis of under 750 of the donors, under 300 Gb of sequence data and 100 million or so unique TCR beta sequences from some 170 million T cells were reported. Approximately 310 gigabases of sequencing data and 70 million to 100 million unique TCR sequences were included in an early release covering roughly 600 HLA-typed donors. The genetic ancestry cluster associated with self-reported Caucasian donors included roughly four fifths of the 350 to 500 genotyped donors. The aim of the study was to test whether cataloging public T cell receptors could identify signatures of past pathogen exposure. The T cell repertoires of around 730 subjects were profiled by immunosequencing and related to cytomegalovirus serostatus. Along with the roughly 710-subject first cohort, a separate validation cohort of around 110 different subjects was used. To predict cytomegalovirus infection status, the study brought together high-throughput TCR immunosequencing, statistical association of individual TCRs with disease status, and machine learning. In a later analysis, previously published TCR beta repertoires from several hundred donors were re-analyzed and high-resolution HLA genotyping was added so that TCR occurrence patterns could be studied. The later analysis used no new phenotypic data to find candidate immune exposures, relying instead on TCR beta sequences and their occurrence across donors. In an earlier analysis of over 550 of the donors, high-throughput TCR beta sequencing was used to judge whether each TCR beta V gene segment behaved as functional or pseudogenic. Alongside the repertoire data, information on donor age, sex, ethnicity and CMV serostatus was compiled. A later genetic analysis took genome-wide SNP genotypes for about 65% of the 666 donors and used that subset as a discovery cohort. All discovery cohort repertoires had been generated using a single sequencing platform. Class I and class II HLA loci were covered by the typing at four-digit resolution. Typing coverage varied by locus: 629-630 donors for A, B, C, DRB1 and DQB1; approximately 520 for DQA1; more than 600 for DPA1; roughly 450 for DPB1. Several DR-DQ haplotypes were handled as single units for association and clustering because linkage in the cohort was strong. On average, about 200,000 unique TCR beta nucleotide sequences were sequenced per donor among about 400 genotyped donors of the cohort, with roughly 18% of those sequences being non-productive. Study-wide conclusions, independent of this receptor: While some public TCRs were present in many individuals, most TCR sequences turned up only very rarely across donors. For the cohort, immune exposure information was limited to CMV serostatus. The authors suggested that the approach could potentially be extended to other disease states and immunological phenotypes. In a later analysis, the rate of TCR association differed among HLA loci, with DRB1 alleles having the most associated TCRs and HLA-C alleles having the fewest. In a later analysis, HLA-associated TCR beta chains were found to be more clonally expanded and to have lower generation probabilities than equally common non-associated chains. The study gave a list of 150 to 200 TCR beta chains associated with cytomegalovirus. A further reported finding was that TCR beta sequences accurately predicted the HLA-A and HLA-B alleles for most subjects in the first cohort. Because the 87-base-pair reads could not distinguish some IMGT-functional V segments, including TRBV6-2 and TRBV6-3, those segments were excluded. V-gene and J-gene trimming of TCR beta chains was associated with a missense DCLRE1C variant in a later genetic analysis, and the association was replicated in an independent cohort. In this cohort, only TCR beta chains were sequenced, and detectable features were limited by the absence of alpha or paired-chain data. Broadly in line with IMGT annotations, most TCR beta V segments showed up in productive rearrangements about 87% or about 30% of the time in an earlier analysis of around 550 of the donors. In vitro tests confirmed that three of the cytomegalovirus-associated TCR beta chains recognize cytomegalovirus antigens. The sequencing pipeline was judged likely to have produced a cluster of highly shared sequence variants as a technical artifact. Assigning TCR associations to individual alleles was difficult when HLA alleles, especially DR and DQ, strongly co-occurred. Because some donors lacked HLA typing at each locus, the association tests relied only on the typed subset. Because counts were too low, around 18 rarely observed V segments, including chromosome 9 orphons, were left out of the earlier analysis of a few hundred of the donors. Correlated functional status among segregating V segments might be attributable to linkage disequilibrium, but an unknown experimental factor could not be ruled out. The presence/absence analyses assumed that sequencing depth was roughly uniform across donors, and that assumption may not be true. The classifier was reported to diagnose cytomegalovirus status with high specificity and sensitivity in both the original cohort and the validation cohort. A later analysis reported that several top co-occurrence clusters appeared linked to parvovirus B19, influenza, CMV and Epstein-Barr virus. In a later analysis, around 17,000 TCR beta sequences were associated with specific HLA alleles at a false discovery rate of 0.05. Compared with the roughly 670-donor mean, donors in an Asian-associated ancestry cluster had fewer N-insertions in productive TCRs, according to a later genetic analysis. A later analysis found that most CMV-associated TCR beta chains appeared HLA-restricted, with HLA associations seemingly driven largely by CMV exposure.

Trimming leaves V shorter by 3 bases and J shorter by 6 bases, with the junction holding 8 bases beyond the gene matches. The CDR3 holds 16 amino acids from the cysteine to the phenylalanine. Only the CDR3 part of the read is kept: 48 bases, read in frame from the first base. The germline V gene supplies CDR1 SGHRS and CDR2 YFSETQ. The source material was PBMCs. The rearranged segments are TRBV5-1 and TRBJ2-2; 10 of the junction bases match TRBD2. The receptor was isolated from a woman aged 45 to 65 in good health and CMV-seronegative. The CDR3 region: CASSYPSGSGAGELFF. The nucleotides read TGCGCCAGCAGCTACCCTAGCGGGAGTGGGGCCGGGGAGCTGTTTTTT. With all but the CDR3 taken from the reference TRBV5-1 and TRBJ2-2 genes, the full variable domain is: KAGVTQTPRYLIKTRGQQVTLSCSPISGHRSVSWYQQTPGQGLQFLFEYFSETQRNKGNFPGRFSGRQFSNSRSEMNVSTLELGDSALYLCASSYPSGSGAGELFFGEGSRLTVL.